The clone carrying this TCR beta chain was recorded only once. No antigen is known for it. Sequencing used immunoSEQ multiplex PCR; TCRdb keeps in-frame clones, though not all of them. The table includes about 62,000 clones, roughly 81% detected once. This specimen comes from a study of T cells in localized non-small cell lung cancer. Notes on the study in general: Median around 54 top-100 tumor clones were shared with paired adjacent lung. Uninvolved neighboring lung showed the greatest T cell clonality, exceeding tumor.

Per germline, CDR1 SGDLS and CDR2 YYNGEE. This CDR3 comprises 18 residues. V gave up 3 bases and J gave up 5 bases; unmatched junction bases: 15. The TCR originated in a man between 40 and 69 years old with stage II lung adenocarcinoma. The chain combines TRBV9 with TRBJ2-5; 11 bases fit TRBD2. The sample here was PBMCs, taken before any cancer treatment. CDR3 region: CASSASPTGLAGRETQYF. CDR3 coding DNA: TGTGCCAGCAGCGCCTCCCCCACAGGACTAGCGGGCCGGGAGACCCAGTACTTC.